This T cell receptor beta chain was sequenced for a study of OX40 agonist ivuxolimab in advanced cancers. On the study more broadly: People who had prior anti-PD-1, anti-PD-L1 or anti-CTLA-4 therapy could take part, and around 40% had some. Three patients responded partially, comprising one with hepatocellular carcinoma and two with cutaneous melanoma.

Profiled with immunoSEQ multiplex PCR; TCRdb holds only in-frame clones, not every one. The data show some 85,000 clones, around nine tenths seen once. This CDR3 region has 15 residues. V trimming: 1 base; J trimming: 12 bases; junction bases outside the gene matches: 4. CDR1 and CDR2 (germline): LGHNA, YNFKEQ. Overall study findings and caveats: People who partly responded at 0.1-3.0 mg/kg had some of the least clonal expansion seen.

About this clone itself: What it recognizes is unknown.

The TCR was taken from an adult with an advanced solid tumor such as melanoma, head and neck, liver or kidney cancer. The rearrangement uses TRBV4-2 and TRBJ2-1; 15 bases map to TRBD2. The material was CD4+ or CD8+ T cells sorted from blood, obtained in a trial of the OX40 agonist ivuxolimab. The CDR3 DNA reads TGTGCCAGCAGCCAAGGTGGACTAGCGGGAGGGCCGCAGTTCTTC. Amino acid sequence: CASSQGGLAGGPQFF.